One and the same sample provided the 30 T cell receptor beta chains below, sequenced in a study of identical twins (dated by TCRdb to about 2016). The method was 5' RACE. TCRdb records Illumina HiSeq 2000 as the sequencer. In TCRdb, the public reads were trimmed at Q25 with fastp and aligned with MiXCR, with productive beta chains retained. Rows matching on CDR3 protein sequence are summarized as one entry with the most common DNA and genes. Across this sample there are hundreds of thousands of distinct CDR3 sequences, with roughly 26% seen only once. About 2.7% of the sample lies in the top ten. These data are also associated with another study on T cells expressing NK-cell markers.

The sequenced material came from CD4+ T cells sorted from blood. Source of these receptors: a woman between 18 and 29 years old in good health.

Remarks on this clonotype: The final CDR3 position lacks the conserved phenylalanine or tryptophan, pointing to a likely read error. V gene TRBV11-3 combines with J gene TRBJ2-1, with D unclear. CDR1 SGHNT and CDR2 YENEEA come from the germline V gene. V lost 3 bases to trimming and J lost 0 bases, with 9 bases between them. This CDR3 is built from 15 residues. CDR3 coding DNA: TGTGCCAGCAGCTTGACGGGCTTCTCCTACAATGAGCAGTTCCTC. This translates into CASSLTGFSYNEQFL.

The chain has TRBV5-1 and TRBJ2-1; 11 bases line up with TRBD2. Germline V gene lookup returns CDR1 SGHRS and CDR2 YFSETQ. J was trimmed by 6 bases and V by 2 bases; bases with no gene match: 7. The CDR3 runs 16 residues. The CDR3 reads CASSLILAGEGNEQFF. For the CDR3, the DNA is TGCGCCAGCAGCTTAATACTAGCGGGAGAGGGCAATGAGCAGTTCTTC.

The CDR3, as DNA: TGTGCCAGCAGCCAAGTGGGGGGACTAGCCCTCGAGCAGTACTTC. It encodes CASSQVGGLALEQYF. The chain recombines TRBV3-1 with TRBJ2-7; 9 bases are a match to TRBD2. The germline V gene encodes CDR1 LGHDT and CDR2 YNNKEL (reference sequence). J gave up 6 bases and V 1 base, and 7 bases lay outside the gene matches. The CDR3 sequence is 15 residues long.

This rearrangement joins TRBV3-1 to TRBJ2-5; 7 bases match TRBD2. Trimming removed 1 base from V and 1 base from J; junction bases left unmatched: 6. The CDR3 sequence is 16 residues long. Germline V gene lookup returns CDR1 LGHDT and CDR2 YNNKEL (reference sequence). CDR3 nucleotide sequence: TGTGCCAGCAGCCAAGTCCCTAGCGGTACCCAAGAGACCCAGTACTTC. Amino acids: CASSQVPSGTQETQYF.

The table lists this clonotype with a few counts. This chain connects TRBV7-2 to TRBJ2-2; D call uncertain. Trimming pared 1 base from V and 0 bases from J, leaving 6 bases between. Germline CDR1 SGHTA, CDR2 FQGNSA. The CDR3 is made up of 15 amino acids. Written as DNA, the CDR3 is TGTGCCAGCAGCTTAGGACGAACGAACACCGGGGAGCTGTTTTTT. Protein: CASSLGRTNTGELFF.

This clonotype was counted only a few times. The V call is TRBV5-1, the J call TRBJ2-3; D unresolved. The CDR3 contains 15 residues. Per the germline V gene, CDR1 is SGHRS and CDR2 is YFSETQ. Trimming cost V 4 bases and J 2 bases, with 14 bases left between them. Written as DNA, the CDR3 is TGCGCCAGCAGCCATCTGGAGCCAAACACAGATACGCAGTATTTT. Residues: CASSHLEPNTDTQYF.

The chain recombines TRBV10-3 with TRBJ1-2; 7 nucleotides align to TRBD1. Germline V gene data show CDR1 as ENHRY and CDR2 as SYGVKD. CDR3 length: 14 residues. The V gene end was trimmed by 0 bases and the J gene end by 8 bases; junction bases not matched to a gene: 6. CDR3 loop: CAISESIRGPGYTF. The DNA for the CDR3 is TGTGCCATCAGTGAGTCGATTAGGGGGCCAGGCTACACCTTC.

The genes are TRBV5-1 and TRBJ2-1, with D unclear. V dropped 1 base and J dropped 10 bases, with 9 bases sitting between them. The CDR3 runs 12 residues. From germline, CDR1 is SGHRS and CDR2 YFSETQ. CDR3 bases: TGCGCCAGCAGCTTGTTGAACGGGGAGCAGTTCTTC. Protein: CASSLLNGEQFF.

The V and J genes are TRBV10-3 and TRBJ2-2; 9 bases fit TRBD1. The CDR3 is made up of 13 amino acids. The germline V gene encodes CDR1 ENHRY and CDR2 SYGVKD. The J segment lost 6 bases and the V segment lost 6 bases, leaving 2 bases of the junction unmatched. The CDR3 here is CAIRRTGAGELFF. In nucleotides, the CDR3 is TGTGCCATCAGGCGGACAGGGGCCGGGGAGCTGTTTTTT.

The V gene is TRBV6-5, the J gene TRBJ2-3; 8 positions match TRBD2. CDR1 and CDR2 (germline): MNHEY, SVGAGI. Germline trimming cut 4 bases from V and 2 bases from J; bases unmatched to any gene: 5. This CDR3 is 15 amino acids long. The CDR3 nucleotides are TGTGCCAGCAGTTTCCGGGGGGGTGTCACAGATACGCAGTATTTT. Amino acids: CASSFRGGVTDTQYF.

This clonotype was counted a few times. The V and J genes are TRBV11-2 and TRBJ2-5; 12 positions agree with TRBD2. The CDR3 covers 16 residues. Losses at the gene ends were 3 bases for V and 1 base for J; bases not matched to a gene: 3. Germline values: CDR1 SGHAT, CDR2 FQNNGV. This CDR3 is CASSFSSGGAQETQYF. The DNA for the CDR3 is TGTGCCAGCAGCTTCTCTAGCGGGGGGGCCCAAGAGACCCAGTACTTC.

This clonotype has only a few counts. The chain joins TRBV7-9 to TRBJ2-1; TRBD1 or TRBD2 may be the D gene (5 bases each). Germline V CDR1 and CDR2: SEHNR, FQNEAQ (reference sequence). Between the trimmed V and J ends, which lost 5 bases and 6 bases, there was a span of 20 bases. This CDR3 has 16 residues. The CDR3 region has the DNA TGTGCCAGCAGCCCCCCACTGACGGGACCCCTCAATGAGCAGTTCTTC. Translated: CASSPPLTGPLNEQFF.

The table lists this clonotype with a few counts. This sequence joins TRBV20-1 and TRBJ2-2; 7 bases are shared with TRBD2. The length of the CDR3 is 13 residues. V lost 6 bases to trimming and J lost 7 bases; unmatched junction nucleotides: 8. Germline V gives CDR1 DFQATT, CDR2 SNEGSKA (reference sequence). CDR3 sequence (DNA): TGCAGTGCCGAGCCAGGCGGGAGCGGGGAGCTGTTTTTT. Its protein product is CSAEPGGSGELFF.

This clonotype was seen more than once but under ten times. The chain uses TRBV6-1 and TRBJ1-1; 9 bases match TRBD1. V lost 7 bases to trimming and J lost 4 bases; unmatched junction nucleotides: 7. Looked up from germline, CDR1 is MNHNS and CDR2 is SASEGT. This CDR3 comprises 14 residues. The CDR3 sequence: CASKKNRGPTEAFF. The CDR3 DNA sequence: TGTGCCAGCAAAAAAAACAGGGGGCCCACTGAAGCTTTCTTT.

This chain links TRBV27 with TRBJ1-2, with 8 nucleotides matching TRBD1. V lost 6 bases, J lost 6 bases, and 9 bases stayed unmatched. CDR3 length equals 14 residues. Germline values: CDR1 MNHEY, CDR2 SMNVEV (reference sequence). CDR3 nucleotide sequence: TGTGCCAGCAGAAAGGGACAGGTGGCCGATGGCTACACCTTC. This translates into CASRKGQVADGYTF.

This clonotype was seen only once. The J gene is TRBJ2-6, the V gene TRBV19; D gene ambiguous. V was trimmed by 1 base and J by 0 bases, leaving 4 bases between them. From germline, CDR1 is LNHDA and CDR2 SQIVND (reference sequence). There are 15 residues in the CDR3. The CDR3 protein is CASSIVSSGANVLTF. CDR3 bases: TGTGCCAGTAGTATAGTGAGCTCTGGGGCCAACGTCCTGACTTTC.

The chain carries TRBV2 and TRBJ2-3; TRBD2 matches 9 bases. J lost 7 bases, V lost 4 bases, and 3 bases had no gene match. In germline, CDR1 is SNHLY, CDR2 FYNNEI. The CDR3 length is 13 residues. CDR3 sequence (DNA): TGTGCCAGCAGTGTGGGACTAGCATATACGCAGTATTTT. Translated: CASSVGLAYTQYF.

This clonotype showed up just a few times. The CDR3 loop is CASSYGQHYEQYF. CDR3 DNA: TGTGCCAGCAGTTATGGACAGCACTACGAGCAGTACTTC. The V call is TRBV6-5, the J call TRBJ2-7, with D tentatively TRBD1 (6 bases). Trimming stripped 3 bases from V and 3 bases from J, with 9 bases between. The germline V gene encodes CDR1 MNHEY and CDR2 SVGAGI. The CDR3 has 13 residues.

The CDR3 DNA reads as TGTGCCAGCAGCGTCTCCGGGACAGGGCCAGCCTCCCTCCACTTT. Its protein is CASSVSGTGPASLHF. The chain carries TRBV9 and TRBJ1-6; 9 bases fit TRBD1. The CDR3 spans 15 residues. Trimming removed 2 bases from V and 14 bases from J; junction bases left unmatched: 11. CDR1 is SGDLS and CDR2 is YYNGEE in the germline V gene.

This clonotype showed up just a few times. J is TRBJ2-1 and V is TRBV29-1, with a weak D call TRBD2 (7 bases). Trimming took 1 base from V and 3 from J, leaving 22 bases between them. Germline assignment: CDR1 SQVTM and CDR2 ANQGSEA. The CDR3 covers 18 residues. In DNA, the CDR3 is TGCAGCGTTGAAGGGCAGGGCACGGGGGGCCTTTTCTACAATGAGCAGTTCTTC. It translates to CSVEGQGTGGLFYNEQFF.

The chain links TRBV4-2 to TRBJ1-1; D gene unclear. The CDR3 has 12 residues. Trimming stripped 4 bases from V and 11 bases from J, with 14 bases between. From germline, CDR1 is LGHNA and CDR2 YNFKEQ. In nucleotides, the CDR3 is TGTGCCAGCAGCCTTAATGGCCAGGAGGCTTTCTTT. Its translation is CASSLNGQEAFF.

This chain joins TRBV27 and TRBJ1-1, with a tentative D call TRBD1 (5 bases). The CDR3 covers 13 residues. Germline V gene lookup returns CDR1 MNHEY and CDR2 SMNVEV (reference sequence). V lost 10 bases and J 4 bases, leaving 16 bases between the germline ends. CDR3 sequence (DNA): TGTGCCACCAACCCGAGGGGTGGCACTGAAGCTTTCTTT. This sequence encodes CATNPRGGTEAFF.

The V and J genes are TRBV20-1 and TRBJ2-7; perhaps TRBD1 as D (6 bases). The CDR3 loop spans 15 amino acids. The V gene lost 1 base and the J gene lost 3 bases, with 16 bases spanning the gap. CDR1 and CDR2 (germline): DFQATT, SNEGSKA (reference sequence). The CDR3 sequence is CSARGPPGQSYEQYF. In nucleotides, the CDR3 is TGCAGTGCTAGAGGTCCTCCGGGACAAAGCTACGAGCAGTACTTC.

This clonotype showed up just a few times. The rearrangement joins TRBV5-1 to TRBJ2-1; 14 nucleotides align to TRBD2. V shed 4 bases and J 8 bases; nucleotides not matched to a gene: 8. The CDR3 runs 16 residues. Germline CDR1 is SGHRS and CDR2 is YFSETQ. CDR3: CASSRGLAGVGDEQFF. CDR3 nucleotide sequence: TGCGCCAGCAGCCGGGGACTAGCGGGAGTTGGGGATGAGCAGTTCTTC.

The CDR3 region is CASSSPDGNEKLFF. CDR3 DNA sequence: TGTGCCAGCAGTTCCCCCGACGGAAATGAAAAACTGTTTTTT. This chain uses TRBV12-3 or TRBV12-4 with TRBJ1-4; D is ambiguous. The CDR3 contains 14 residues. Trimming removed 4 bases from V and 5 bases from J, with 11 bases in between.

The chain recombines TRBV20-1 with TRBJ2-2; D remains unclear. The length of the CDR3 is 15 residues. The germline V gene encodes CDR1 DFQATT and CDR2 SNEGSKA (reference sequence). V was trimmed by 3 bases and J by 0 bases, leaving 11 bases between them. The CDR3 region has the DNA TGCAGTGCTAGCCGACGAATACCGAACACCGGGGAGCTGTTTTTT. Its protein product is CSASRRIPNTGELFF.

The chain's CDR3 is CSARKGALNTGELFF. CDR3 DNA sequence: TGCAGTGCTAGAAAGGGGGCACTAAACACCGGGGAGCTGTTTTTT. J is TRBJ2-2 and V is TRBV20-1; 7 nucleotides align to TRBD1. The CDR3 runs to 15 residues. The ends lost 2 bases at V and 2 bases at J; junction bases unmatched: 5. In germline, CDR1 is DFQATT, CDR2 SNEGSKA (reference sequence).

CDR3 protein: CASSLQDGTEAFF. The CDR3, as DNA: TGTGCCAGCAGCTTACAGGATGGGACTGAAGCTTTCTTT. The chain carries TRBV7-2 and TRBJ1-1, with no clear D. Germline lookup yields CDR1 SGHTA and CDR2 FQGNSA. The CDR3 consists of 13 residues. V was cut by 2 bases and J by 5 bases, with 9 bases left in between.

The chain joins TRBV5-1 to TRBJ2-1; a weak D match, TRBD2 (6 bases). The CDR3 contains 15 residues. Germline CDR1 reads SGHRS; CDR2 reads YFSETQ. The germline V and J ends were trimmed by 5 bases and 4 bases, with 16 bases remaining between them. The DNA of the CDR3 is TGCGCCAGCAGGCCCGGGGGTAGCGCATACAATGAGCAGTTCTTC. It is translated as CASRPGGSAYNEQFF.

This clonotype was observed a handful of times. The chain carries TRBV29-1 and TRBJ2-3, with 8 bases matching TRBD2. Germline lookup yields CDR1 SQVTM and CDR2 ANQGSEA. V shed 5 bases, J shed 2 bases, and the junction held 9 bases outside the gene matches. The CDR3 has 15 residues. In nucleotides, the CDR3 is TGCAGCGTTCCACCTCCTAGCGGGTCCACAGATACGCAGTATTTT. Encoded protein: CSVPPPSGSTDTQYF.